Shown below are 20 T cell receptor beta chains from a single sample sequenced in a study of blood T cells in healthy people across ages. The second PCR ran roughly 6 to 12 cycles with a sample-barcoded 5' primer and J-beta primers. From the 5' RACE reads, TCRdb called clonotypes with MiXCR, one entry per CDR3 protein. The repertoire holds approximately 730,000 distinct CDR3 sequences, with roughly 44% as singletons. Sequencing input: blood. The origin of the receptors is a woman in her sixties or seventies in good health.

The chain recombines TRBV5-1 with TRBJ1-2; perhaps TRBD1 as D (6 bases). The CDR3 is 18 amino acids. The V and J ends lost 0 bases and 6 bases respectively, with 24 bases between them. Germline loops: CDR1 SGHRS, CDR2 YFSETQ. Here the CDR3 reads CASSLASGQRRNRDGYTF. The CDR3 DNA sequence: TGCGCCAGCAGCTTGGCCAGTGGACAGCGAAGGAATAGGGATGGCTACACCTTC.

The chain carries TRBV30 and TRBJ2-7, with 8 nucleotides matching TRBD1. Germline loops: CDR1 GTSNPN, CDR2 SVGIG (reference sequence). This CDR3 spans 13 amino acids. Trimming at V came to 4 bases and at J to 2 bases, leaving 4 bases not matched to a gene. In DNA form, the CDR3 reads TGTGCCTGGATGGGACAGGCGACCTACGAGCAGTACTTC. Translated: CAWMGQATYEQYF.

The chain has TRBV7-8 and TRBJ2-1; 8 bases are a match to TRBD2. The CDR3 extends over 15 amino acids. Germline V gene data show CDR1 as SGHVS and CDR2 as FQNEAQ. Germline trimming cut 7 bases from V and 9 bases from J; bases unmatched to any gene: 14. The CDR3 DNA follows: TGTGCCAGCACCCTTAGCGGGGAGAAGGGGGGTGAGCAGTTCTTC. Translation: CASTLSGEKGGEQFF. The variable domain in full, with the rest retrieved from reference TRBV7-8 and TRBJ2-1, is GAGVSQSPRYKVAKRGQDVALRCDPISGHVSLFWYQQALGQGPEFLTYFQNEAQLDKSGLPSDRFFAERPEGSVSTLKIQRTQQEDSAVYLCASTLSGEKGGEQFFGPGTRLTVL.

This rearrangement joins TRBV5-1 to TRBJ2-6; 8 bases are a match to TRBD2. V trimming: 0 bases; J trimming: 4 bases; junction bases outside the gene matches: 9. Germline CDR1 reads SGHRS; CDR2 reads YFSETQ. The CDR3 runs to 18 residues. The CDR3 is CASSLVVAGTGGANVLTF. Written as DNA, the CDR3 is TGCGCCAGCAGCTTGGTAGTAGCGGGGACGGGAGGGGCCAACGTCCTGACTTTC.

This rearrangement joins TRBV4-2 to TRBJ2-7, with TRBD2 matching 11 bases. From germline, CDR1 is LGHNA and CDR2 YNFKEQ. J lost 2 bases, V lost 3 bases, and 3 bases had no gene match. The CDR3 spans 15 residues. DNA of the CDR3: TGTGCCAGCAGCCAGAGACTAGCGGGAACCTACGAGCAGTACTTC. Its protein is CASSQRLAGTYEQYF.

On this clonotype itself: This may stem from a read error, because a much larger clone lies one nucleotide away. CDR3 in DNA: TGCAGCTCCGCGACTAGCGGGAGTAGGAATGAGCAGTTCTTC. Translated, it gives CSSATSGSRNEQFF. This sequence joins TRBV29-1 and TRBJ2-1; 12 bases align to TRBD2. This CDR3 has 14 amino acids. Losses at the gene ends were 8 bases for V and 7 bases for J; bases not matched to a gene: 9. Germline lookup yields CDR1 SQVTM and CDR2 ANQGSEA.

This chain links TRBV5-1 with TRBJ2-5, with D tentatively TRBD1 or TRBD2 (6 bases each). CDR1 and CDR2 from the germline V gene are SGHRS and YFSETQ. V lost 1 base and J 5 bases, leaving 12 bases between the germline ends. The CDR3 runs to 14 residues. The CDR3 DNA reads TGCGCCAGCAGCTTGAACGGGGGCGGGGAGACCCAGTACTTC. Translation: CASSLNGGGETQYF.

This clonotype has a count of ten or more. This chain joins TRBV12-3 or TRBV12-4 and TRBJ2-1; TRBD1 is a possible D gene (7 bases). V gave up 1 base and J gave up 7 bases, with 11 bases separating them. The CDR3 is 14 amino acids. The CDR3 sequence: CASSLEQGRNEQFF. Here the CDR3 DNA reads TGTGCCAGCAGTTTAGAACAGGGGAGGAATGAGCAGTTCTTC.

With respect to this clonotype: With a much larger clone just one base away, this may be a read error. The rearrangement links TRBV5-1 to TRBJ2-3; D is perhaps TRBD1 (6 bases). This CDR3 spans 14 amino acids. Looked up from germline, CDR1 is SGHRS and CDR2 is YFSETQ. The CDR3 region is CASRPGHVTDTLYF. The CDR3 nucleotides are TGCGCCAGCAGACCGGGACACGTCACAGATACGCTGTATTTT.

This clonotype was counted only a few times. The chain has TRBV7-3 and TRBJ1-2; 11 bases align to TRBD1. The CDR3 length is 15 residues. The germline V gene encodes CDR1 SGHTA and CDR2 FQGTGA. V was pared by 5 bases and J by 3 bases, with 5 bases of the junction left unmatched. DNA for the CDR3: TGTGCCAGCAGCATTGGACAGGGGGCTCACTATGGCTACACCTTC. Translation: CASSIGQGAHYGYTF.

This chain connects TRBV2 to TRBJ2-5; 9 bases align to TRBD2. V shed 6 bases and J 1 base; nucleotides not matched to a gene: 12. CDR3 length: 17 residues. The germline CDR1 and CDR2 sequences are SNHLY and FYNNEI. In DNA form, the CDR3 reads TGTGCCAGCAGAACCCAGGGCGGGGGGGCCTTCCAAGAGACCCAGTACTTC. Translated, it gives CASRTQGGGAFQETQYF. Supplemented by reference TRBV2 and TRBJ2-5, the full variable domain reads EPEVTQTPSHQVTQMGQEVILRCVPISNHLYFYWYRQILGQKVEFLVSFYNNEISEKSEIFDDQFSVERPDGSNFTLKIRSTKLEDSAMYFCASRTQGGGAFQETQYFGPGTRLLVL.

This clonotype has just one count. The CDR3 DNA reads TGTGCCATCAGTGGGGGGACAAGCGCGAACACCGGGGAGCTGTTTTTT. This encodes CAISGGTSANTGELFF. The J gene is TRBJ2-2, the V gene TRBV10-3; TRBD1 might be the D (6 bases). V was trimmed by 4 bases and J by 0 bases, leaving 12 bases between them. The CDR3 extends over 16 amino acids. Germline V gene lookup returns CDR1 ENHRY and CDR2 SYGVKD.

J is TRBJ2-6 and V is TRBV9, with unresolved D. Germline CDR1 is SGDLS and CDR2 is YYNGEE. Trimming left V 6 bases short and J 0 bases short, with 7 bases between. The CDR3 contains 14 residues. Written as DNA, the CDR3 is TGTGCCAGCATGGGCAGCTCTGGGGCCAACGTCCTGACTTTC. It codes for CASMGSSGANVLTF.

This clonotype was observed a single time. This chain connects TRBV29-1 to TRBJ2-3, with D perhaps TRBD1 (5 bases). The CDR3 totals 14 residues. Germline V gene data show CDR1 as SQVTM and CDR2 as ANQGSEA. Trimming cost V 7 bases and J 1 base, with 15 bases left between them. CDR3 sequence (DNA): TGCAGCGGGTCCGCAGGGATCGGCACAGATACGCAGTATTTT. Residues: CSGSAGIGTDTQYF.

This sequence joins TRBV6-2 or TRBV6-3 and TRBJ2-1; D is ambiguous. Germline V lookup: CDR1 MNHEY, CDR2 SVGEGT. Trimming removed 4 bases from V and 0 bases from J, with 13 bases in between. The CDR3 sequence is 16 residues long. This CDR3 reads CASSFPTGSSYNEQFF. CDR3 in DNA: TGTGCCAGCAGTTTCCCCACGGGTAGCTCCTACAATGAGCAGTTCTTC.

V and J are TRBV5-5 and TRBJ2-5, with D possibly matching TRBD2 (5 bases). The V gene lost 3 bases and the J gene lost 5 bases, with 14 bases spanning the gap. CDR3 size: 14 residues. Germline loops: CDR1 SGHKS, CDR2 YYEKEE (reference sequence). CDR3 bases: TGTGCCAGCAGCTCCAACGGGGAGTGGGAGACCCAGTACTTC. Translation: CASSSNGEWETQYF.

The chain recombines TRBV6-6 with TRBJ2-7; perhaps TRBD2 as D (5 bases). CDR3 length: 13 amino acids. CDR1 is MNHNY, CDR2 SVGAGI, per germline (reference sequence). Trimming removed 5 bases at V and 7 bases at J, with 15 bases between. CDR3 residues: CASSTRTLGEQYF. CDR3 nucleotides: TGTGCCAGCAGTACTAGGACTCTAGGAGAGCAGTACTTC.

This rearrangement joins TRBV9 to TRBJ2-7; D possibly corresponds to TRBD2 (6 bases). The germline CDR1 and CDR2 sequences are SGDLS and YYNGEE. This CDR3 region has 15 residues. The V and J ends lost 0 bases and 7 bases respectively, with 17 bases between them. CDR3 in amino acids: CASSVGRETVQEQYF. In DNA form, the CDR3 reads TGTGCCAGCAGCGTAGGGAGGGAGACTGTCCAGGAGCAGTACTTC.

The chain's CDR3 is CASRTGDLTEQYF. The CDR3 DNA follows: TGCGCCAGCAGGACAGGGGACCTTACCGAGCAGTACTTC. The chain uses TRBV10-2 and TRBJ2-7, with TRBD1 matching over 8 bases. The CDR3 covers 13 residues. The germline V gene encodes CDR1 WSHSY and CDR2 SAAADI. The V gene end was trimmed by 6 bases and the J gene end by 6 bases; junction bases not matched to a gene: 7.

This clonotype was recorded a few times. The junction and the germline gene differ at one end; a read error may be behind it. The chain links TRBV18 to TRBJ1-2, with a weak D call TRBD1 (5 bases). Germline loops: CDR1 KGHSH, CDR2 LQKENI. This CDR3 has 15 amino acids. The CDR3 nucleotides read TGTGCCAGCTCACCCGCAGGGAGCCCTAATTATGGCTACACCTTC. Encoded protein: CASSPAGSPNYGYTF.